This T cell receptor beta chain is from a study of tumor-infiltrating lymphocytes in glioblastoma multiforme. This CDR3 has 13 residues. Per the germline V gene, CDR1 is SGHAT and CDR2 is FQNNGV. Points from the study as a whole: The TCR and somatic mutation analysis included just one glioblastoma patient. The T cells in this sample were not sorted into functional subsets.

Note on this clonotype: Its specificity is unknown. A junction boundary mismatches the germline segment, possibly from a read error.

Multiple V-beta primers and a C-beta primer amplified TCRB from RNA. TCRdb recomputed calls from the multiplex PCR reads with MiXCR, one row per CDR3 protein. Of about 9,000 distinct CDR3 sequences listed, 74% are singletons. The sequenced material came from brain tumor tissue. The rearrangement links TRBV11-2 to TRBJ2-1; the D gene is possibly TRBD1 (6 bases). The source is a male donor with glioblastoma. Here the CDR3 reads CASSLGRGNEQLF. CDR3 DNA sequence: TGTGCCAGCAGCTTAGGTAGGGGGAATGAGCAACTGTTC.